A selection of T cell receptor beta chains follows, all from one sample in a study of T cell repertoires in cytomegalovirus infection. Each CDR3 protein gets one entry after TCRdb re-called the reads with MiXCR. The sample contains approximately 700,000 distinct CDR3 sequences, 35% of which appear only once. The sequenced material came from PBMCs. The receptors originated from a human donor in good health (CMV status not recorded). Some clones in this sample may be carry-over from other donors' samples. CDR3s include the opening cysteine and the closing phenylalanine or tryptophan. D genes are given only for firm matches. Only some rows state a clone size, as once, few, many or a class for expanded clones.

d_call j_call clone_size cdr3_length v_call cdr3_nt cdr3_aa
TRBD2 TRBJ2-3 - 16 TRBV7-3 TGTGCCAGCAGCTTAATCGGAGCGGGGGGGCCTAATACGCAGTATTTT CASSLIGAGGPNTQYF
TRBD2 TRBJ2-3 - 17 TRBV20-1 TGCAGTGCTAGCGGTTTGGAACCGGGACTAGTAGGAGATACGCAGTATTTT CSASGLEPGLVGDTQYF
TRBD2 TRBJ2-5 few 17 TRBV25-1 TGTGCCAGCAGTCCCCGGTATAATAGCGGGAACCAAGAGACCCAGTACTTC CASSPRYNSGNQETQYF
- TRBJ2-1 - 14 TRBV27 TGTGCCAGCATGAGCGGTGGGGGTCTCAATGAGCAGTTCTTC CASMSGGGLNEQFF
- TRBJ2-7 few 14 TRBV12-3/TRBV12-4 TGTGCCAGCAGGCGCTTAACGGGTAACTACGAGCAGTACTTC CASRRLTGNYEQYF
- TRBJ2-1 many 16 TRBV7-2 TGTGCCAGCAGCTTAGTATTCTACGGGAGAATGAATGAGCAGTTCTTC CASSLVFYGRMNEQFF
- TRBJ2-7 many 13 TRBV7-8 TGTGCCAGTGGGGACACGGACACAGACGAGCAGTACTTC CASGDTDTDEQYF
- TRBJ2-2 few 14 TRBV28 TGTGCCAGCAGTTTACTGGGCGGGCCCGGGGAGCTGTTTTTT CASSLLGGPGELFF
TRBD1 TRBJ1-1 - 17 TRBV6-5 TGTGCCAGCAGCCGTTGGACAGGAAATGCAATGAACACTGAAGCTTTCTTT CASSRWTGNAMNTEAFF
TRBD1 TRBJ1-1 - 18 TRBV7-9 TGTGCCAGCAGCTCACCACCAAATCAACAGGGGCGGATGACTGAAGCTTTCTTT CASSSPPNQQGRMTEAFF
- TRBJ2-2 many 14 TRBV7-6 TGTGCCAGCAGCTTAGCGGAGGGGACCGGGGAGCTGTTTTTT CASSLAEGTGELFF
- TRBJ2-7 - 16 TRBV6-6 TGTGCCAGCAGTGATAAGAAGGGGCCGTCTTCCTACGAGCAGTACTTC CASSDKKGPSSYEQYF
- TRBJ2-7 - 15 TRBV28 TGTGCCAGCAGTTCCCCCAGCGGGCTTCACTACGAGCAGTACTTC CASSSPSGLHYEQYF
- TRBJ1-5 few 12 TRBV28 TGTGCCACAGAAGATAGCAATCAGCCCCAGCATTTT CATEDSNQPQHF
- TRBJ2-1 few 16 TRBV6-6 TGTGCCAGCCAGGCGAGGACCCTCCTCTTCTACAATGAGCAGTTCTTC CASQARTLLFYNEQFF
- TRBJ1-5 - 14 TRBV24-1 TGTGCCACCAGTGAAGGCACGCCGGGACAGCCCCAGCATTTT CATSEGTPGQPQHF
TRBD1 TRBJ2-1 - 15 TRBV20-1 TGCAGTGCTCCCAGGCCAGGGGGCCCCTACAATGAGCAGTTCTTC CSAPRPGGPYNEQFF
- TRBJ2-5 - 16 TRBV19 TGTGCCAGTAGTATGGGAACATCTGGGACTCAAGAGACCCAGTACTTC CASSMGTSGTQETQYF
TRBD1 TRBJ2-2 few 17 TRBV7-9 TGTGCCAGCAGCTTAGGAGCTGGGACAGGGTTTTCCGGGGAGCTGTTTTTT CASSLGAGTGFSGELFF
- TRBJ2-1 few 15 TRBV2 TGTGCCAGCAGTGAACAGGCGAGCTCCTACAATGAGCAGTTCTTC CASSEQASSYNEQFF
- TRBJ2-4 - 13 TRBV29-1 TGCAGCGTTGGAATGCTAGCGAGAGACATTCAGTACTTC CSVGMLARDIQYF
- TRBJ1-2 few 13 TRBV7-7 TGTGCTAGCAGCCCGTACAGGCGGGAAGGCTACACCTTC CASSPYRREGYTF
- TRBJ2-7 few 14 TRBV6-1 TGTGCCAGCAGTGAAGGGGGGGTCTCCTACGAGCAGTACTTC CASSEGGVSYEQYF
- TRBJ2-3 few 14 TRBV7-8 TGTGCCAGCAGCCTAACCCCCTTCACAGATACGCAGTATTTT CASSLTPFTDTQYF
TRBD1 TRBJ1-1 - 15 TRBV6-6 TGTGCCAGCAGTTACTCGTACGGACAGGGCCGTTGGGCTTTCTTT CASSYSYGQGRWAFF
- TRBJ1-2 many 15 TRBV7-8 TGTGCCAGCAGCCCCCGGGGGGCGTCGGGGTATGGCTACACCTTC CASSPRGASGYGYTF
TRBD1 TRBJ1-1 - 14 TRBV20-1 TGCAGTGGGTGGGCAGGGGGAATGAACACTGAAGCTTTCTTT CSGWAGGMNTEAFF
- TRBJ2-1 few 12 TRBV23-1 TGCGCCAGCAGTCAAAGACAGCATGAGCAGTTCTTC CASSQRQHEQFF
TRBD1 TRBJ2-7 - 14 TRBV28 TGTGCCAGCAAAAGTGGGACAGGGCCCTACGAGCAGTACTTC CASKSGTGPYEQYF
- TRBJ2-7 - 16 TRBV28 TGTGTCAGCAACCCGAAGGGCATACTAAGCCCCTACGAGCAGTACTTC CVSNPKGILSPYEQYF
- TRBJ2-2 many 16 TRBV7-8 TGTGCCAGCAGCCCCGCCCACCGAGCAAACACCGGGGAGCTGTTTTTT CASSPAHRANTGELFF
TRBD2 TRBJ2-5 few 14 TRBV28 TGTGCCAGCAGTGGGACTAGCGGTGGGGAGACCCAGTACTTC CASSGTSGGETQYF
- TRBJ2-7 - 13 TRBV20-1 TGCAGTGCTAGGCAGGGCGTTTCCTACGAGCAGTACTTC CSARQGVSYEQYF
TRBD1 TRBJ2-7 many 15 TRBV4-1 TGCGCCAGCAGCCCCCGGGACAGCCTGTCCTACGAGCAGTACTTC CASSPRDSLSYEQYF
TRBD1 TRBJ2-7 - 14 TRBV10-3 TGTGCCATCAGTGAGTCCGGACAGGGTTACGAGCAGTACTTC CAISESGQGYEQYF
- TRBJ1-5 few 15 TRBV19 TGTGCCAGTAGTATGCCAGTTGAGGGCAATCAGCCCCAGCATTTT CASSMPVEGNQPQHF
TRBD1 TRBJ1-2 few 12 TRBV30 TGTGCCTGGAAGGGGGCGAACTATGGCTACACCTTC CAWKGANYGYTF
TRBD2 TRBJ2-1 few 16 TRBV11-3 TGTGCCAGCAGCTTAAGGCGGGGGGGCATTGACAATGAGCAGTTCTTC CASSLRRGGIDNEQFF
- TRBJ2-5 many 14 TRBV7-6 TGTGCCAGCAGGCAGGGGTTACTACAAGAGACCCAGTACTTC CASRQGLLQETQYF
- TRBJ2-3 - 14 TRBV2 TGTGCCAGCAAATTGACAGTATCCACAGATACGCAGTATTTT CASKLTVSTDTQYF
- TRBJ1-5 - 14 TRBV12-3/TRBV12-4 TGTGCCAGTAAACAGGCGTATAGCAATCAGCCCCAGCATTTT CASKQAYSNQPQHF
TRBD2 TRBJ2-1 few 14 TRBV19 TGTGCCAGTAGTATAGTGCTAGCGGGAGATGAGCAGTTCTTC CASSIVLAGDEQFF
- TRBJ2-5 - 15 TRBV14 TGTGCCAGCAGCCAAGAGGAAAGGGACCAAGAGACCCAGTACTTC CASSQEERDQETQYF
- TRBJ2-5 - 12 TRBV20-1 TGCAGTGCTAGACATCGAGGGGAGACCCAGTACTTC CSARHRGETQYF
TRBD1 TRBJ1-4 - 14 TRBV7-2 TGTGCCAGTGGGACAGGGGGGACTAATGAAAAACTGTTTTTT CASGTGGTNEKLFF
TRBD1 TRBJ2-2 few 15 TRBV28 TGTGCCAGCAGTCACAGGGGATCAGTCACCGGGGAGCTGTTTTTT CASSHRGSVTGELFF